This is a list of T cell receptor beta chains from one sample in a study of OX40 agonist ivuxolimab in advanced cancers. Assay used: immunoSEQ multiplex PCR; TCRdb lists only in-frame clones, some missing. Altogether some 95,000 clones are present, approximately 90% being singletons, with the ten largest covering 0.45% to 0.55%. The sample consisted of CD4+ or CD8+ T cells sorted from blood, taken in a trial of the OX40 agonist ivuxolimab. These receptors all stem from an adult with an advanced solid tumor such as melanoma, head and neck, liver or kidney cancer. CDR3s include the opening cysteine and the closing phenylalanine or tryptophan. A D gene is named only where the DNA matches it firmly. Clone size, where shown, is once, few, many, or a class for clones that have expanded.

>TRBJ1-2|-|TRBV19|-
CATSPTGGQGYGYTF
TGTGCCACCAGTCCTACCGGGGGCCAGGGCTATGGCTACACCTTC
>TRBJ1-3|-|TRBV6-5|-
CATLGAGNTIYF
TGTGCCACCCTTGGGGCGGGAAACACCATATATTTT
>TRBJ2-7|once|TRBV18|TRBD1
CASSHPGQGAFEQYF
TGTGCCAGCTCACACCCGGGACAGGGGGCGTTTGAGCAGTACTTC
>TRBJ2-2|-|TRBV30|-
CAWNPLSTGELFF
TGTGCCTGGAACCCCTTGAGCACCGGGGAGCTGTTTTTT
>TRBJ2-1|-|TRBV7-9|-
CASSLGDSLNEQFF
TGTGCCAGCAGCTTAGGTGACAGTCTAAATGAGCAGTTCTTC
>TRBJ1-2|-|TRBV6-5|-
CASSYSERVGGYTF
TGTGCCAGCAGTTACTCCGAAAGGGTCGGCGGCTACACCTTC
>TRBJ1-1|-|TRBV2|-
CASSLDGRTEAFF
TGTGCCAGCAGCCTCGACGGGCGCACTGAAGCTTTCTTT
>TRBJ2-5|once|TRBV18|-
CASSPPNGGETQYF
TGTGCCAGCTCACCACCGAACGGCGGAGAGACCCAGTACTTC
>TRBJ1-2|-|TRBV5-5|-
CASRQDISNYGYTF
TGTGCCAGCAGGCAGGACATATCTAACTATGGCTACACCTTC
>TRBJ2-7|-|TRBV11-3|TRBD2
CASSLLAGGFYEQYF
TGTGCCAGCAGCTTACTAGCGGGAGGTTTCTACGAGCAGTACTTC
>TRBJ2-1|-|TRBV25-1|-
CASSALNEQFF
TGTGCCAGCAGTGCCCTGAATGAGCAGTTCTTC
>TRBJ1-3|-|TRBV18|-
CASSPRERSGNTIYF
TGTGCCAGCTCACCACGGGAGCGCTCTGGAAACACCATATATTTT
>TRBJ1-6|-|TRBV9|-
CASSPGGANSPLHF
TGTGCCAGCAGCCCGGGGGGGGCGAATTCACCCCTCCACTTT
>TRBJ2-1|-|TRBV5-6|TRBD2
CASSFLADSGNEQFF
TGTGCCAGCAGCTTTCTAGCGGACTCGGGCAATGAGCAGTTCTTC
>TRBJ2-5|few|TRBV5-4|TRBD2
CASSLAGSGGGGETQYF
TGTGCCAGCAGCTTGGCCGGGTCGGGAGGGGGGGGAGAGACCCAGTACTTC
>TRBJ1-1|-|TRBV7-9|TRBD1
CASSSGQWVAEAFF
TGTGCCAGCAGCTCGGGACAGTGGGTCGCTGAAGCTTTCTTT
>TRBJ1-1|-|TRBV6-6|-
CASTRGRGTEAFF
TGTGCCAGCACTCGCGGGAGGGGGACTGAAGCTTTCTTT
>TRBJ2-1|once|TRBV30|TRBD2
CAWSVRGGKRQLF
TGTGCCTGGAGTGTACGGGGGGGTAAGAGGCAACTCTTC
>TRBJ2-7|-|TRBV6-6|TRBD1
CASSPGQGGYEQYF
TGTGCCAGCAGCCCGGGACAGGGTGGATACGAGCAGTACTTC
>TRBJ1-2|-|TRBV5-5|-
CASSLEGDGYTF
TGTGCCAGCAGCTTGGAAGGGGATGGCTACACCTTC
>TRBJ1-1|-|TRBV6-6|TRBD1
CASREGGRGTEAFF
TGTGCCAGCAGGGAAGGGGGCAGAGGAACTGAAGCTTTCTTT
>TRBJ2-7|-|TRBV5-1|TRBD1
CASSLGDRDSYEQYF
TGCGCCAGCAGCTTGGGGGACAGGGACTCCTACGAGCAGTACTTC
>TRBJ1-1|-|TRBV6-5|-
CASSGRTGNTEAFF
TGTGCCAGCAGTGGGAGGACGGGGAACACTGAAGCTTTCTTT
>TRBJ2-2|once|TRBV19|-
CASSRTDPNTGELFF
TGTGCCAGTAGCCGGACAGACCCGAACACCGGGGAGCTGTTTTTT
>TRBJ2-5|-|TRBV2|TRBD2
CASSKSGGAGETQYF
TGTGCCAGCAGTAAAAGCGGGGGGGCTGGGGAGACCCAGTACTTC
>TRBJ1-1|-|TRBV7-9|TRBD1
CASTGQGAGTEAFF
TGTGCCAGCACAGGACAGGGGGCGGGTACTGAAGCTTTCTTT
>TRBJ2-7|-|TRBV7-6|TRBD2
CASSLGDYSYEQYF
TGTGCCAGCAGCTTAGGGGACTACTCCTACGAGCAGTACTTC
>TRBJ1-6|-|TRBV7-8|-
CASSPRQEGSPLHF
TGTGCCAGCAGCCCTCGACAAGAGGGTTCACCCCTCCACTTT
>TRBJ2-1|few|TRBV11-2|-
CASSSALGNEQFF
TGTGCCAGCAGCTCCGCCTTAGGGAATGAGCAGTTCTTC
>TRBJ2-1|-|TRBV11-2|-
CASSSGLSSYNEQFF
TGTGCCAGCAGCTCGGGACTGTCTTCCTACAATGAGCAGTTCTTC
>TRBJ1-1|-|TRBV5-1|-
CASSSQGPGGNTEAFF
TGCGCCAGCAGCTCTCAGGGTCCCGGGGGGAACACTGAAGCTTTCTTT
>TRBJ1-2|few|TRBV9|TRBD1
CASSENRGFGGYTF
TGTGCCAGCAGCGAAAACAGGGGATTTGGGGGCTACACCTTC
>TRBJ2-4|-|TRBV18|TRBD1
CASSAGQANIQYF
TGTGCCAGCTCAGCGGGACAGGCAAACATTCAGTACTTC
>TRBJ2-7|few|TRBV4-2|TRBD2
CASSQETSGSSYEQYF
TGTGCCAGCAGCCAAGAGACTAGCGGGAGCTCCTACGAGCAGTACTTC
>TRBJ2-5|-|TRBV5-1|TRBD2
CASSLGTSGGETQYF
TGCGCCAGCAGCTTGGGGACTAGCGGGGGTGAGACCCAGTACTTC
>TRBJ1-5|-|TRBV5-1|-
CASSIQGLDQPQHF
TGCGCCAGCAGTATACAGGGTCTGGATCAGCCCCAGCATTTT
>TRBJ1-2|-|TRBV7-9|TRBD1
CASTLGTGNGGYTF
TGTGCCAGCACCCTAGGGACAGGGAACGGTGGCTACACCTTC
>TRBJ2-7|-|TRBV19|TRBD2
CASSIAGTSFYEQYF
TGTGCCAGTAGTATCGCCGGGACTAGCTTCTACGAGCAGTACTTC
>TRBJ2-3|-|TRBV18|-
CASSPSKDTQYF
TGTGCCAGCTCACCAAGCAAGGATACGCAGTATTTT
>TRBJ1-3|-|TRBV19|-
CASSSPDLNTIYF
TGTGCCAGTAGTAGTCCCGATCTGAACACCATATATTTT
>TRBJ1-2|-|TRBV14|-
CASSADKVAGYTF
TGTGCCAGCAGCGCTGACAAGGTGGCCGGCTACACCTTC
>TRBJ1-5|-|TRBV18|TRBD1
CASSLGQAVQQPQHF
TGTGCCAGCTCTCTGGGACAGGCGGTTCAACAGCCCCAGCATTTT
>TRBJ2-1|-|TRBV5-4|-
CASREGEAYNEQFF
TGTGCCAGCAGGGAGGGGGAGGCGTACAATGAGCAGTTCTTC
>TRBJ2-1|-|TRBV6-6|TRBD1
CASSLGQVEFF
TGTGCCAGCAGTTTGGGACAGGTAGAGTTCTTC
>TRBJ2-4|-|TRBV9|-
CASSATSGIQYF
TGTGCCAGCAGCGCGACATCGGGGATTCAGTACTTC
>TRBJ1-6|-|TRBV6-6|-
CASSFQGVGSPLHF
TGTGCCAGCAGTTTCCAGGGAGTGGGGTCACCCCTCCACTTT
>TRBJ1-6|-|TRBV2|-
CASSQDTGRGNSPLHF
TGTGCCAGCAGTCAGGACACGGGACGTGGGAATTCACCCCTCCACTTT
>TRBJ1-6|once|TRBV6-5|-
CASSYNSGRPPLHF
TGTGCCAGCAGTTACAACAGCGGAAGACCACCCCTCCACTTT
>TRBJ1-3|-|TRBV5-4|-
CASSSPTEGNTIYF
TGTGCCAGCAGCTCCCCGACGGAAGGAAACACCATATATTTT
>TRBJ2-2|-|TRBV6-4|-
CASKIPGELFF
TGTGCCAGCAAGATCCCCGGGGAGCTGTTTTTT